The 13 T cell receptor beta chains below come from one sample, sequenced in a study of blood T cells in healthy people across ages. Combining a sample-barcoded 5' primer with a J-beta primer mix, a second PCR ran for about 7 to 12 cycles. TCRdb redid the calling of the 5' RACE reads with MiXCR, one entry per CDR3 protein. The repertoire has over 950,000 distinct CDR3 sequences, 35% to 40% of them found once; the top ten carry approximately 14%. Sequenced: blood. The receptors derive from a man younger than 30 in good health.

This chain links TRBV4-3 with TRBJ2-1; D is unresolved. The length of the CDR3 is 14 residues. The V and J ends lost 0 bases and 8 bases respectively, with 11 bases between them. The V gene's germline CDR1 is LGHNA and CDR2 YSLEER. This chain's CDR3 is CASSQEAQTYEQFF. CDR3 nucleotide sequence: TGCGCCAGCAGCCAAGAGGCGCAGACCTATGAGCAGTTCTTC.

About this clonotype: This clone may be a read error of a much larger clone one base away. The V call is TRBV4-2, the J call TRBJ2-1, with a possible D match to TRBD2 (5 bases). Trimming took off 0 bases at V and 10 bases at J, with 13 bases between the two ends. This CDR3 is 14 amino acids long. Germline V CDR1 and CDR2: LGHNA, YNFKEQ. This CDR3 reads CASSQDEGEYEQFF. CDR3 coding DNA: TGTGCCAGCAGCCAAGACGAGGGAGAGTACGAGCAGTTCTTC.

J is TRBJ1-2 and V is TRBV30; TRBD1 agrees at 8 bases. CDR1 GTSNPN and CDR2 SVGIG come from the germline V gene (reference sequence). V lost 0 bases and J lost 6; bases outside the gene matches: 6. The CDR3 consists of 14 residues. In DNA form, the CDR3 reads TGTGCCTGGAGTGTACTACAGGGGGTCGATGGCTACACCTTC. This encodes CAWSVLQGVDGYTF.

The chain joins TRBV6-2 or TRBV6-3 to TRBJ1-2; 10 bases match TRBD1. CDR3 length: 15 amino acids. The V segment lost 0 bases and the J segment 7 bases; nucleotides outside the gene matches: 5. The germline CDR1 and CDR2 sequences are MNHEY and SVGEGT. The CDR3 DNA is TGTGCCAGCAGTTACTCGGGACAGGGGTACAGTGGCTACACCTTC. Protein sequence: CASSYSGQGYSGYTF.

This clonotype showed up many times. This chain connects TRBV12-3 or TRBV12-4 to TRBJ1-6; 9 positions match TRBD1. After removal of 4 bases from V and 7 bases from J, the junction contained 2 bases not matched to a gene. The CDR3 sequence is 14 residues long. The CDR3 DNA is TGTGCCAGCAGTTCCGGGACAGGGAATTCACCCCTCCACTTT. This gives the protein CASSSGTGNSPLHF.

The chain joins TRBV7-9 to TRBJ1-5; D might be TRBD1 (5 bases). Germline CDR1 is SEHNR and CDR2 is FQNEAQ (reference sequence). The CDR3 consists of 16 residues. V lost 5 bases and J lost 4, with 18 bases in between. The CDR3 coding sequence is TGTGCCAGCAGCCTGAGTCTGGGGGGGTATAATCAGCCCCAGCATTTT. Protein: CASSLSLGGYNQPQHF.

Only one count was recorded for this clonotype. The junction and the germline gene differ at one end; a read error may be behind it. This chain uses TRBV4-1 with TRBJ1-5; D is ambiguous. The CDR3 is made up of 13 amino acids. CDR1 MGHRA and CDR2 YSYEKL come from the germline V gene. The CDR3 is CASNQEQKIPQHF. The CDR3 DNA follows: TGCGCCAGCAACCAAGAGCAGAAGATACCCCAGCATTTT.

The V and J genes are TRBV5-1 and TRBJ2-3; D may be TRBD1 (6 bases). The V gene lost 4 bases and the J gene lost 2 bases, with 14 bases spanning the gap. The CDR3 loop spans 15 amino acids. Germline assignment: CDR1 SGHRS and CDR2 YFSETQ. CDR3 in amino acids: CASSRTVVVTDTQYF. For the CDR3, the DNA is TGCGCCAGCAGCAGGACAGTGGTCGTCACAGATACGCAGTATTTT.

This clonotype was counted between two and nine times. This chain connects TRBV6-2 or TRBV6-3 to TRBJ2-3, with 10 bases fitting TRBD2. Looked up from germline, CDR1 is MNHEY and CDR2 is SVGEGT. CDR3 size: 16 residues. V was clipped by 11 bases and J by 0 bases; unmatched bases: 11. In DNA form, the CDR3 reads TGTGCCTGCAAGCGGGGGGGATCCTCTAGCACAGATACGCAGTATTTT. This translates into CACKRGGSSSTDTQYF.

The chain couples TRBV12-5 to TRBJ2-6; unclear D gene. Germline V CDR1 and CDR2: LGHNT, FRNRAP. V dropped 7 bases and J dropped 0 bases, with 4 bases sitting between them. CDR3 length equals 13 residues. The CDR3 loop is CASANSGANVLTF. Here the CDR3 DNA reads TGTGCTAGTGCAAACTCTGGGGCCAACGTCCTGACTTTC. Based on the CDR3 plus reference TRBV12-5 and TRBJ2-6, the full variable domain is DARVTQTPRHKVTEMGQEVTMRCQPILGHNTVFWYRQTMMQGLELLAYFRNRAPLDDSGMPKDRFSAEMPDATLATLKIQPSEPRDSAVYFCASANSGANVLTFGAGSRLTVL.

The rearrangement uses TRBV25-1 and TRBJ2-3; no clear D. Germline loops: CDR1 MGHDK, CDR2 SYGVNS. The CDR3 runs to 15 residues. The V and J ends lost 8 bases and 2 bases respectively, with 17 bases between them. The CDR3 region is CASSYPGSLTDTQYF. The DNA of the CDR3 is TGTGCCAGCTCCTATCCCGGGTCACTCACAGATACGCAGTATTTT.

The chain has TRBV12-3 or TRBV12-4 and TRBJ1-2; TRBD1 is a possible D gene (6 bases). The CDR3 loop spans 13 amino acids. The V and J ends lost 1 base and 8 bases respectively, with 11 bases between them. DNA for the CDR3: TGTGCCAGCAGTTTAGACAGGGCAAGGGGCTACACCTTC. Amino acid sequence: CASSLDRARGYTF.

CDR3 in DNA: TGCGCCAGCAGCCAAGCGGGGACATATCAGCCCCAGCATTTT. Translating it yields CASSQAGTYQPQHF. The chain carries TRBV4-1 and TRBJ1-5; TRBD1 might be the D (6 bases). The CDR3 sequence is 14 residues long. V lost 1 base and J lost 5, with 9 bases in between. Germline lookup yields CDR1 MGHRA and CDR2 YSYEKL.